Each of the 18 T cell receptor beta chains below was sequenced from the same sample in a study of blood T cells in healthy people across ages. A second PCR, run for about 7 to 11 cycles, used a sample-barcoded 5' primer plus a J-beta primer mix. TCRdb re-derived calls from the 5' RACE reads in MiXCR, one entry per CDR3 protein. The table lists approximately 1.5 million distinct CDR3 sequences, roughly 30% of them singletons. Sequenced input: blood. The origin of the receptors is a young woman in good health.

The V and J genes are TRBV20-1 and TRBJ2-2; a possible D gene is TRBD2 (5 bases). The germline V and J ends were trimmed by 2 bases and 5 bases, with 18 bases remaining between them. The germline V gene has CDR1 DFQATT and CDR2 SNEGSKA (reference sequence). CDR3 length: 16 residues. CDR3 nucleotide sequence: TGCAGTGCTAGACCACCGGGATCCTTTAATACCGGGGAGCTGTTTTTT. Translated: CSARPPGSFNTGELFF.

In its sample, this clonotype was seen a few times. The rearrangement links TRBV7-9 to TRBJ1-2; D gene ambiguous. V dropped 3 bases and J dropped 6 bases, with 14 bases sitting between them. The length of the CDR3 is 14 residues. Looked up from germline, CDR1 is SEHNR and CDR2 is FQNEAQ (reference sequence). CDR3 in amino acids: CASSLVLTVDGYTF. In DNA form, the CDR3 reads TGTGCCAGCAGCTTGGTCTTGACCGTAGATGGCTACACCTTC.

The chain uses TRBV4-1 and TRBJ1-1, with a possible D match to TRBD1 (5 bases). CDR1 and CDR2 (germline): MGHRA, YSYEKL. The V gene lost 1 base and the J gene lost 5 bases, with 14 bases spanning the gap. The CDR3 runs to 15 residues. The CDR3: CASSQAGGGMTEAFF. The CDR3 nucleotides read TGCGCCAGCAGCCAAGCGGGCGGGGGGATGACTGAAGCTTTCTTT.

In this sample, this clonotype turned up many times. The genes are TRBV20-1 and TRBJ2-7; a weak D match, TRBD1 (6 bases). Germline CDR1 reads DFQATT; CDR2 reads SNEGSKA (reference sequence). V was clipped by 0 bases and J by 0 bases, with 12 bases between them. The CDR3 is 15 residues long. CDR3 residues: CSARDVTGYSYEQYF. The CDR3 DNA sequence: TGCAGTGCTAGAGATGTAACAGGGTACTCCTACGAGCAGTACTTC.

The chain recombines TRBV11-2 with TRBJ2-5, with 7 bases matching TRBD2. Matching the DNA end better, TRBJ2-7 makes the J call doubtful. Germline V CDR1 and CDR2: SGHAT, FQNNGV. CDR3 size: 17 residues. The CDR3 loop is CASSSLFGAGDGYEQYF. The CDR3 coding sequence is TGTGCCAGCAGCTCCCTGTTCGGGGCGGGAGATGGGTACGAGCAGTACTTC.

The chain recombines TRBV24-1 with TRBJ2-2, with a possible D match to TRBD2 (6 bases). The CDR3 is made up of 14 amino acids. The V and J ends lost 2 bases and 5 bases respectively, with 8 bases between them. Germline assignment: CDR1 KGHDR and CDR2 SFDVKD. CDR3 sequence reads: CATSDWAGTGELFF. CDR3 coding DNA: TGTGCCACCAGTGATTGGGCGGGAACCGGGGAGCTGTTTTTT.

The chain combines TRBV9 with TRBJ2-5, with a weak D call TRBD2 (6 bases). V was cut by 4 bases and J by 5 bases, with 18 bases left in between. The CDR3 contains 15 residues. Looked up from germline, CDR1 is SGDLS and CDR2 is YYNGEE. CDR3 bases: TGTGCCAGCAGCTTAAGTCCGGGACTTATGGAGACCCAGTACTTC. Encoded protein: CASSLSPGLMETQYF.

This clonotype appeared a few times. The chain couples TRBV12-3 or TRBV12-4 to TRBJ1-4, with 9 bases aligning to TRBD1. Trimming took 6 bases from V and 11 from J; bases not matched to a gene: 4. The CDR3 is 12 residues long. CDR3: CASRMTGGKLFF. CDR3 bases: TGTGCCAGCAGAATGACAGGGGGGAAACTGTTTTTT.

This clonotype was found many times. The chain couples TRBV27 to TRBJ2-7; no reliable D call. Trimming removed 0 bases from V and 0 bases from J, with 9 bases in between. Germline V gene data show CDR1 as MNHEY and CDR2 as SMNVEV (reference sequence). The CDR3 contains 15 residues. The CDR3 is CASSLSTDSSYEQYF. The CDR3 DNA reads TGTGCCAGCAGTTTATCTACTGATAGCTCCTACGAGCAGTACTTC.

This clonotype was detected once. The chain joins TRBV7-9 to TRBJ2-1, with 11 bases identical to TRBD2. The CDR3 length is 17 residues. The germline V gene has CDR1 SEHNR and CDR2 FQNEAQ (reference sequence). The V segment lost 5 bases and the J segment 2 bases; nucleotides outside the gene matches: 8. The CDR3 coding sequence is TGTGCCAGCAGCGAAAAACTACTAGCGGGAGCCTACAATGAGCAGTTCTTC. Amino acid sequence: CASSEKLLAGAYNEQFF.

On this clonotype: A junction end diverges from the germline sequence, so it may reflect a read error. DNA for the CDR3: TGTACCAGCCGACAGGACGGAAACACTGAAGCTTTCTTT. This sequence encodes CTSRQDGNTEAFF. The J gene is TRBJ1-1, the V gene TRBV6-6; D might be TRBD1 (6 bases). The CDR3 spans 13 residues. Germline-derived CDR1 and CDR2 are MNHNY and SVGAGI (reference sequence).

In its sample, this clonotype was seen a few times. V gene TRBV11-3 combines with J gene TRBJ2-1; 8 bases map to TRBD2. V shed 5 bases, J shed 3 bases, and the junction held 3 bases outside the gene matches. The CDR3 loop spans 14 amino acids. Germline V gene sequence: CDR1 SGHNT, CDR2 YENEEA. DNA for the CDR3: TGTGCCAGCAGCATTCGGGGGGGCTACAATGAGCAGTTCTTC. It translates to CASSIRGGYNEQFF.

This chain uses TRBV5-1 with TRBJ2-7; D not resolved. Germline assignment: CDR1 SGHRS and CDR2 YFSETQ. This CDR3 contains 13 residues. The ends were cut back, 1 base at V and 6 bases at J, with 11 bases in the middle. The CDR3 region has the DNA TGCGCCAGCAGCTTGTTGGGTCAGAGCGAGCAGTACTTC. This codes for CASSLLGQSEQYF.

V gene TRBV29-1 combines with J gene TRBJ1-2, with no clear D. CDR1 is SQVTM and CDR2 is ANQGSEA in the germline V gene. This CDR3 spans 12 amino acids. Trimming took 3 bases from V and 8 from J, leaving 13 bases between them. The CDR3 region is CSVDPGRGGYTF. CDR3 sequence (DNA): TGCAGCGTTGATCCCGGGCGCGGCGGCTACACCTTC. The variable domain in full, with the rest retrieved from reference TRBV29-1 and TRBJ1-2, is SAVISQKPSRDICQRGTSLTIQCQVDSQVTMMFWYRQQPGQSLTLIATANQGSEATYESGFVIDKFPISRPNLTFSTLTVSNMSPEDSSIYLCSVDPGRGGYTFGSGTRLTVV.

This clonotype was found once. The J gene is TRBJ2-3, the V gene TRBV11-1; TRBD2 matches at 13 bases. Germline CDR1 SGHAT, CDR2 FQDESV (reference sequence). The CDR3 covers 21 residues. V lost 3 bases and J lost 0; bases outside the gene matches: 15. The CDR3 DNA reads TGTGCCAGCAGCTTGGTACTGTGGACTAGCGGGGGCCCTAATAGCACAGATACGCAGTATTTT. Its translation is CASSLVLWTSGGPNSTDTQYF.

Turning to this clonotype: At one end, the junction sequence differs from germline, possibly due to a read error. The gene calls are TRBV5-1 and TRBJ2-7; TRBD1 is a possible D gene (6 bases). The V gene's germline CDR1 is SGHRS and CDR2 YFSETQ. The CDR3 runs 15 residues. The CDR3 bases are TGCGCCTGCAGCTTGGATAGGACAGTAGCCTACGAGCAGTACTTC. Amino acids: CACSLDRTVAYEQYF.

Points on this clonotype: This may be a read error: a much more frequent sequence differs by one nucleotide. V gene TRBV4-1 combines with J gene TRBJ2-7; D is ambiguous. Germline V lookup: CDR1 MGHRA, CDR2 YSYEKL. V gave up 2 bases and J gave up 1 base, with 6 bases separating them. The length of the CDR3 is 13 residues. CDR3 sequence: CASSQIGSYEQYF. CDR3 DNA: TGCGCCAGCAGCCAAATAGGTTCCTACGAGCAGTACTTC.

This clonotype was recorded once. The junction and the germline gene differ at one end; a read error may be behind it. This chain joins TRBV2 and TRBJ2-5, with D possibly being TRBD2 (6 bases). CDR3 length: 12 residues. Germline loops: CDR1 SNHLY, CDR2 FYNNEI. The CDR3 DNA reads as TGTGCCGGCAGTGGTCCGTCGGGGGCCCAGTACTTC. It yields the protein CAGSGPSGAQYF.